The next 6 T cell receptor beta chains were all read from a single sample in a study of beta chain features in type 1 diabetes. Reverse transcribing all isolated RNA meant expressed TCRB transcripts were sequenced. Clones were read by immunoSEQ multiplex PCR, and TCRdb kept only the in-frame ones, dropping some. The table has about 320,000 clones, roughly 15% seen once. The sequenced material came from central memory CD4+ T cells from blood. All receptors derive from a man aged 25-40 years in good health.

There are a few counts of this clone. The V and J genes are TRBV28 and TRBJ2-7; the D gene is possibly TRBD1 (7 bases). Per germline, CDR1 MDHEN and CDR2 SYDVKM. The CDR3 has 13 amino acids. Trimming removed 8 bases from V and 2 bases from J, with 13 bases in between. CDR3 sequence (DNA): TGTGCCAGCGGAGGGACAGCCGCCTACGAGCAGTACTTC. Protein product: CASGGTAAYEQYF.

Of note for this clone: Within the sample, other DNA sequences also encode this same CDR3. This chain links TRBV9 with TRBJ1-2; no clear D gene. Trimming shortened V by 0 bases and J by 5 bases, and 11 bases separated the two germline ends. CDR1 is SGDLS and CDR2 is YYNGEE in the germline V gene. This CDR3 spans 14 amino acids. The CDR3 here is CASSVVGGPYGYTF. The CDR3 DNA is TGTGCCAGCAGCGTAGTTGGCGGACCTTATGGCTACACCTTC.

This clone was seen a handful of times. V usage is TRBV7-2 and J usage is TRBJ1-2, with a weak D call TRBD1 (5 bases). Per the germline V gene, CDR1 is SGHTA and CDR2 is FQGNSA. The CDR3 has 13 residues. V shed 3 bases and J shed 6 bases, with 11 bases lying between them. The CDR3 nucleotides are TGTGCCAGCAGCTTTTCAGGGCTTGATGGCTACACCTTC. It codes for CASSFSGLDGYTF.

V usage is TRBV21-1 and J usage is TRBJ2-7. TRBV21-1 is described as a pseudogene. The CDR3 is 16 residues long. The CDR3 DNA reads as TGTGCCAGCAGCATTGGGTCCTTACCGAGCTCCTACGAGCAGTACGTC. This translates into CASSIGSLPSSYEQYV.

V is TRBV11-2 and J is TRBJ1-5; D is uncertain. CDR1 SGHAT and CDR2 FQNNGV come from the germline V gene. The CDR3 is 15 residues long. The V end was cut by 4 bases, the J end by 0 bases, with 10 bases between. CDR3 DNA: TGTGCCAGCAGCTCAGCTTGGGGTAGCAATCAGCCCCAGCATTTT. Translation gives CASSSAWGSNQPQHF.

The table lists this clone with many counts. The chain uses TRBV18 and TRBJ2-2; D is unresolved. The length of the CDR3 is 17 residues. V lost 2 bases, J lost 2 bases, and 15 bases lay in between. Germline V gene data show CDR1 as KGHSH and CDR2 as LQKENI. The CDR3 protein is CASSPFARKLNTGELFF. DNA for the CDR3: TGTGCCAGCTCACCATTTGCACGGAAATTAAACACCGGGGAGCTGTTTTTT.